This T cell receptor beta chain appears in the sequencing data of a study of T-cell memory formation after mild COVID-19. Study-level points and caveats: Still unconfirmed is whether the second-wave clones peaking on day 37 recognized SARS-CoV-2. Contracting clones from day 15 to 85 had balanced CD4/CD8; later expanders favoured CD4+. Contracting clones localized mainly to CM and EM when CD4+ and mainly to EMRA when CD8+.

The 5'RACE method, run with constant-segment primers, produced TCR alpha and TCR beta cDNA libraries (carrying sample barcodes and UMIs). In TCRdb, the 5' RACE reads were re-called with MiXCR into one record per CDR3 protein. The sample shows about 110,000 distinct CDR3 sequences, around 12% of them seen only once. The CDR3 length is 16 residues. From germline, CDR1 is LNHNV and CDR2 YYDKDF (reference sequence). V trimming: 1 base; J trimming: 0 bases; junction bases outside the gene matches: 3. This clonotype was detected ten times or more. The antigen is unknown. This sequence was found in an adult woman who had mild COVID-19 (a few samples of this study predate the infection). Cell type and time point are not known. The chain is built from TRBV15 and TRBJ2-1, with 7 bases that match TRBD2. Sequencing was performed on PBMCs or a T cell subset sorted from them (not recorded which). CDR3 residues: CATSRGPGGSYNEQFF. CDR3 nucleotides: TGTGCCACCAGCAGAGGCCCGGGGGGCTCCTACAATGAGCAGTTCTTC.